This is a list of T cell receptor beta chains from one sample in a study of cytomegalovirus exposure and HLA in healthy donors. TCRdb keeps only in-frame clones here, not all; method: immunoSEQ multiplex PCR. The sample table sets out tens of thousands of clones. Source material: PBMCs. These receptors were obtained from a woman aged 55-69 years in good health and CMV-seropositive. The CDR3 runs from the conserved cysteine through the conserved F or W. Fields, in order: J gene, D gene, V gene, CDR3 DNA, CDR3 protein. D genes are given only for firm matches.

TRBJ1-4 TRBD1 TRBV7-2 TGTGCCAGCAGCTTACAAACAGGGGCCCCGCATGAAAAACTGTTTTTT CASSLQTGAPHEKLFF
TRBJ1-2 - TRBV4-1 TGCGCCAGCAGCCCTCAACCGGGGGATAGAGGTGATGGCTACACCTTC CASSPQPGDRGDGYTF
TRBJ1-1 - TRBV10-1 TGCGCCAGCAGTGAGTCTTTTCGGGAATCTGAAGCTTTCTTT CASSESFRESEAFF
TRBJ1-1 TRBD1 TRBV27 TGTGCCAGCAGCCTTGACGACAGGGTGGGGACTGAAGCTTTCTTT CASSLDDRVGTEAFF
TRBJ2-3 - TRBV20-1 TGCAGTGCTCCTAGAACAGATACGCAGTATTTT CSAPRTDTQYF
TRBJ1-2 - TRBV6-6 TGTGCCAGTAAGAGGACAGCGGCGTCCGGCTACACCTTC CASKRTAASGYTF
TRBJ1-5 - TRBV7-9 TGTGCCAGCAGGGAAGGACTCAATCAGCCCCAGCATTTT CASREGLNQPQHF
TRBJ1-3 TRBD1 TRBV29-1 TGCAGCGTTCCGACAGGGGCCAGCTCTGGAAACACCATATATTTT CSVPTGASSGNTIYF
TRBJ2-7 TRBD1 TRBV10-3 TGTGCCATCAGTGAGTCGACAGGGAACTACGAGCAGTACTTC CAISESTGNYEQYF
TRBJ1-2 - TRBV7-9 TGTGCCAGCAGCTTAACTGGGGGGGACTATGGCTACACCTTC CASSLTGGDYGYTF
TRBJ1-2 - TRBV5-1 TGCGCCAGCAGCTTCGACGGTGACTACGGCTACACCTTC CASSFDGDYGYTF
TRBJ2-7 - TRBV25-1 TGTGCCAGCAGTGGACAGGCCTACTACGAGCAGTACTTC CASSGQAYYEQYF
TRBJ1-1 TRBD1 TRBV18 TGTGCCAGCTCAGCCGACAGGGGGCCGGTGACTGAAGCTTTCTTT CASSADRGPVTEAFF
TRBJ2-1 TRBD1 TRBV27 TGTGCCAGCAGCCCCCTCCGGGACAGGGCCAATGAGCAGTTCTTC CASSPLRDRANEQFF
TRBJ2-3 TRBD2 TRBV13 TGTGCCAGCAGCCGTAGCGGGGGGCGCACAGATACGCAGTATTTT CASSRSGGRTDTQYF
TRBJ1-6 TRBD1 TRBV19 TGTGCCAGTAGTATCGGACAGGGGGCAGGTTCACCCCTCCACTTT CASSIGQGAGSPLHF
TRBJ1-3 - TRBV18 TGTGCCAGCTCAGAACTCCGCGGGGACTCTGGAAACACCATATATTTT CASSELRGDSGNTIYF
TRBJ2-3 TRBD2 TRBV5-1 TGCGCCAGCAGCGGACTAGCGGGGGGGCACGGAGATACGCAGTATTTT CASSGLAGGHGDTQYF
TRBJ2-2 - TRBV18 TGTGCCAGCTCACCGGTCAGGGGAAACACCGGGGAGCTGTTTTTT CASSPVRGNTGELFF
TRBJ2-2 - TRBV25-1 TGTGCCAGCAGTGAATCGAAGGGGAACGGGGAGCTGTTTTTT CASSESKGNGELFF
TRBJ2-1 TRBD2 TRBV6-5 TGTGCCAGCAGTCAGACTAGCGTCTCCTACAATGAGCAGTTCTTC CASSQTSVSYNEQFF
TRBJ1-5 - TRBV6-1 TGTGCCAGCAGTGAGGTAGTGTATAGCAATCAGCCCCAGCATTTT CASSEVVYSNQPQHF
TRBJ2-3 - TRBV13 TGTGCCAGCAGCCCAATAGATACGCAGTATTTT CASSPIDTQYF
TRBJ2-2 TRBD1 TRBV9 TGTGCCAGCAACAGGGGGAACACCGGGGAGCTGTTTTTT CASNRGNTGELFF
TRBJ2-3 TRBD1 TRBV10-3 TGTGCCATCAGCCCCATAAGGGACAGGGAGGCAGATACGCAGTATTTT CAISPIRDREADTQYF
TRBJ1-6 TRBD1 TRBV30 TGTGCCTGGAGTGCGACCGGGACAGGTGGCTCACCCCTCCACTTT CAWSATGTGGSPLHF
TRBJ1-2 - TRBV6-5 TGTGCCAGCAGTTCCCCGGCGGTAAACTATGGCTACACCTTC CASSSPAVNYGYTF
TRBJ2-5 - TRBV19 TGTGCCAGTAGTATAGATCTGGAGGTGGCGGAGACCCAGTACTTC CASSIDLEVAETQYF
TRBJ1-2 TRBD1 TRBV6-6 TGTGCCAGCAGTTACTCGACAGGGGTAGGCGGCTACACCTTC CASSYSTGVGGYTF
TRBJ2-5 - TRBV7-9 TGTGCCAGCACCATGGGGGGGGCCTCCCAAGAGACCCAGTACTTC CASTMGGASQETQYF
TRBJ1-5 - TRBV19 TGTGCCACTACCTCTTGGGGGGAAGGGCCCCAGCATTTT CATTSWGEGPQHF
TRBJ2-7 - TRBV11-2 TGTGCCAGCAGCTTAGTACGGGCCTACGAGCAGTACTTC CASSLVRAYEQYF
TRBJ2-7 - TRBV5-6 TGTGCCAGCAGCTTGGGCAGGTCCTACGAGCAGTACTTC CASSLGRSYEQYF
TRBJ1-1 TRBD1 TRBV5-1 TGCGCCAGCAGACTGGAAGGGCTTACGGCAGGGGGTCAGGGCACTGAAGCTTTCTTT CASRLEGLTAGGQGTEAFF
TRBJ1-6 TRBD1 TRBV7-6 TGTGCCAGCAGCCTCCGGGACAGGGGAAATTCACCCCTCCACTTT CASSLRDRGNSPLHF
TRBJ2-7 - TRBV4-3 TGCGCCAGCAGCCAAGATTCGGCGGCCGGCAACGAGCAGTACTTC CASSQDSAAGNEQYF
TRBJ2-3 TRBD2 TRBV19 TGTGCCAGTAGTACTAGCGGGGGGGCCTTAGATACGCAGTATTTT CASSTSGGALDTQYF
TRBJ1-2 - TRBV5-4 TGTGCCAGCAGCTTACAGGGTCCTAGTGGCTACACCTTC CASSLQGPSGYTF
TRBJ2-1 - TRBV5-4 TGTGCTACCTGGCGGGGTACGCGGAATGAGCAGTTCTTC CATWRGTRNEQFF
TRBJ2-7 TRBD2 TRBV2 TGTGCCAGCAGAGCTAGCGGCCTGGAGGGCGAGCAGTACTTC CASRASGLEGEQYF